Each of the 19 T cell receptor beta chains below was sequenced from the same sample in a study of blood T cell repertoires in COVID-19. TCRdb's table, derived via immunoSEQ multiplex PCR, lists solely in-frame clones and lacks some. The sample consists of about 140,000 clones, around nine tenths of them appearing once. The sequenced sample consisted of peripheral blood. Receptors originate from a human donor in a cohort sampled during active COVID-19.

The chain combines TRBV29-1 with TRBJ2-3, with a weak D call TRBD1 (5 bases). There are 15 residues in the CDR3. The ends were cut back, 2 bases at V and 0 bases at J, with 12 bases in the middle. Germline lookup yields CDR1 SQVTM and CDR2 ANQGSEA. The CDR3 DNA follows: TGCAGCGTTGAACCCCAGGGAACTAGCACAGATACGCAGTATTTT. This encodes CSVEPQGTSTDTQYF.

J is TRBJ1-1 and V is TRBV7-8; 10 bases are shared with TRBD1. The V gene end was trimmed by 1 base and the J gene end by 5 bases; junction bases not matched to a gene: 7. Germline V gene data show CDR1 as SGHVS and CDR2 as FQNEAQ. CDR3 size: 16 residues. This chain's CDR3 is CASSLDWGQGTTEAFF. CDR3 sequence (DNA): TGTGCCAGCAGCTTAGATTGGGGACAGGGGACGACTGAAGCTTTCTTT.

The chain couples TRBV2 to TRBJ2-2; D gene uncertain. There are 16 residues in the CDR3. CDR1 SNHLY and CDR2 FYNNEI come from the germline V gene. Trimming cost V 5 bases and J 2 bases, with 15 bases left between them. Here the CDR3 DNA reads TGTGCCAGCAGTTTTCGAGCGTCCGAAAACACCGGGGAGCTGTTTTTT. Protein: CASSFRASENTGELFF.

This chain connects TRBV19 to TRBJ1-1, with a weak D call TRBD1 (5 bases). CDR3 length equals 13 residues. V was cut by 6 bases and J by 6 bases, with 14 bases left in between. Germline values: CDR1 LNHDA, CDR2 SQIVND (reference sequence). This CDR3 reads CASSRGGLSEAFF. In nucleotides, the CDR3 is TGTGCCAGTAGCCGTGGGGGACTGTCTGAAGCTTTCTTT. Complete variable domain (other parts from reference TRBV19 and TRBJ1-1): DGGITQSPKYLFRKEGQNVTLSCEQNLNHDAMYWYRQDPGQGLRLIYYSQIVNDFQKGDIAEGYSVSREKKESFPLTVTSAQKNPTAFYLCASSRGGLSEAFFGQGTRLTVV.

The chain carries TRBV9 and TRBJ1-1, with D possibly TRBD1 on 5 matching bases. V lost 3 bases and J lost 7, with 13 bases in between. The CDR3 spans 13 residues. CDR1 and CDR2 from the germline V gene are SGDLS and YYNGEE. The CDR3 sequence: CASSARVSREAFF. The CDR3 DNA follows: TGTGCCAGCAGCGCCAGGGTAAGCCGTGAAGCTTTCTTT.

The chain links TRBV5-4 to TRBJ1-1; 10 nucleotides line up with TRBD1. Trimming at V came to 5 bases and at J to 5 bases, leaving 15 bases not matched to a gene. Germline CDR1 and CDR2: SGHNT and YYREEE (reference sequence). The CDR3 length is 17 residues. The CDR3 DNA is TGTGCCAGCAGTCAACGGACAGGGGGGAAAGGTCTTACTGAAGCTTTCTTT. Translation gives CASSQRTGGKGLTEAFF. The full variable domain, with the rest looked up from reference TRBV5-4 and TRBJ1-1, is ETGVTQSPTHLIKTRGQQVTLRCSSQSGHNTVSWYQQALGQGPQFIFQYYREEENGRGNFPPRFSGLQFPNYSSELNVNALELDDSALYLCASSQRTGGKGLTEAFFGQGTRLTVV.

This chain connects TRBV19 to TRBJ1-5; a possible D gene is TRBD1 (6 bases). Trimming pared 5 bases from V and 5 bases from J, leaving 13 bases between. Germline CDR1 reads LNHDA; CDR2 reads SQIVND (reference sequence). The length of the CDR3 is 14 residues. The CDR3, as DNA: TGTGCCAGTAGTCTTATACAGGGAGATCAGCCCCAGCATTTT. This codes for CASSLIQGDQPQHF.

The rearrangement joins TRBV9 to TRBJ2-1, with TRBD2 as a possible D gene (6 bases). The ends were cut back, 0 bases at V and 2 bases at J, with 9 bases in the middle. The CDR3 covers 15 residues. Germline CDR1 SGDLS, CDR2 YYNGEE. The CDR3 loop reads CASSVGLGPYNEQFF. Written as DNA, the CDR3 is TGTGCCAGCAGCGTAGGACTAGGACCCTACAATGAGCAGTTCTTC.

CDR3 sequence: CASSQGATDTQYF. CDR3 coding DNA: TGCGCCAGCAGCCAGGGGGCTACAGATACGCAGTATTTT. The rearrangement uses TRBV4-3 and TRBJ2-3; D possibly corresponds to TRBD1 (6 bases). V was cut by 3 bases and J by 3 bases, with 7 bases left in between. Looked up from germline, CDR1 is LGHNA and CDR2 is YSLEER. The CDR3 is 13 residues long.

The chain combines TRBV9 with TRBJ2-7; 11 bases align to TRBD1. Germline V gene sequence: CDR1 SGDLS, CDR2 YYNGEE. The CDR3 length is 14 residues. Trimming cost V 4 bases and J 7 bases; bases outside gene matches: 7. The CDR3 loop is CASSLGQGAGEQYF. The DNA of the CDR3 is TGTGCCAGCAGCCTTGGACAGGGGGCGGGAGAGCAGTACTTC.

V is TRBV7-8 and J is TRBJ2-1; 7 nucleotides line up with TRBD1. The germline CDR1 and CDR2 sequences are SGHVS and FQNEAQ. The CDR3 consists of 16 residues. The ends lost 4 bases at V and 0 bases at J; junction bases unmatched: 6. The CDR3 region is CASSSYRGRSYNEQFF. The CDR3 region has the DNA TGTGCCAGCAGCTCTTACAGGGGACGCTCCTACAATGAGCAGTTCTTC.

The chain links TRBV9 to TRBJ2-7; D uncertain. Between the trimmed V and J ends, which lost 4 bases and 7 bases, there was a span of 9 bases. Germline CDR1 and CDR2: SGDLS and YYNGEE. The CDR3 contains 11 residues. The CDR3 region is CASSRGWEQYF. CDR3 sequence (DNA): TGTGCCAGCAGCCGAGGTTGGGAGCAGTACTTC. The full variable domain, completed using reference TRBV9 and TRBJ2-7, is DSGVTQTPKHLITATGQRVTLRCSPRSGDLSVYWYQQSLDQGLQFLIQYYNGEERAKGNILERFSAQQFPDLHSELNLSSLELGDSALYFCASSRGWEQYFGPGTRLTVT.

The chain couples TRBV7-2 to TRBJ1-2; 9 bases align to TRBD1. CDR3 length: 16 amino acids. Germline-derived CDR1 and CDR2 are SGHTA and FQGNSA. J gave up 8 bases and V 5 bases, and 15 bases lay outside the gene matches. The CDR3 region has the DNA TGTGCCAGCAGCAAAGAGCTGGACAGGGGCGTTGAGGGCTACACCTTC. Amino acid sequence: CASSKELDRGVEGYTF.

The chain carries TRBV7-8 and TRBJ1-5; unclear D gene. The CDR3 sequence is 13 residues long. The ends were cut back, 1 base at V and 6 bases at J, with 7 bases in the middle. The V gene's germline CDR1 is SGHVS and CDR2 FQNEAQ. The CDR3 protein is CASSLVRGQPQHF. The CDR3 DNA reads TGTGCCAGCAGCTTAGTACGAGGTCAGCCCCAGCATTTT.

The rearrangement joins TRBV11-2 to TRBJ2-1, with D possibly TRBD1 on 6 matching bases. Trimming removed 3 bases from V and 0 bases from J, with 9 bases in between. This CDR3 has 15 amino acids. In germline, CDR1 is SGHAT, CDR2 FQNNGV. The CDR3 here is CASSLTGFSYNEQFF. Here the CDR3 DNA reads TGTGCCAGCAGCTTGACAGGCTTCTCCTACAATGAGCAGTTCTTC. The complete variable domain, with remaining parts taken from reference TRBV11-2 and TRBJ2-1, reads EAGVAQSPRYKIIEKRQSVAFWCNPISGHATLYWYQQILGQGPKLLIQFQNNGVVDDSQLPKDRFSAERLKGVDSTLKIQPAKLEDSAVYLCASSLTGFSYNEQFFGPGTRLTVL.

The J gene is TRBJ2-5, the V gene TRBV6-2 or TRBV6-3; 11 nucleotides agree with TRBD2. This CDR3 region has 15 residues. V was clipped by 6 bases and J by 2 bases; unmatched bases: 5. The germline CDR1 and CDR2 sequences are MNHEY and SVGEGT. The CDR3 DNA follows: TGTGCCAGCAGCACTAGACTAGCGGGACAAGAGACCCAGTACTTC. Its protein product is CASSTRLAGQETQYF.

CDR3 DNA sequence: TGTGCCAGCAGCCAAGCCGGGGTAACCTACAATGAGCAGTTCTTC. It translates to CASSQAGVTYNEQFF. The rearrangement links TRBV3-1 (or the pseudogene TRBV3-2) to TRBJ2-1, with D possibly TRBD2 on 5 matching bases. Trimming pared 1 base from V and 2 bases from J, leaving 9 bases between. Germline CDR1 reads LGHDT; CDR2 reads YNNKEL (reference sequence). The CDR3 length is 15 residues.

This chain links TRBV6-4 with TRBJ2-3; 12 bases fit TRBD2. The V gene's germline CDR1 is MRHNA and CDR2 SNTAGT. V shed 6 bases and J 4 bases; nucleotides not matched to a gene: 5. There are 15 residues in the CDR3. CDR3 sequence (DNA): TGTGCCAGCAGCGCTAGCGGGGGGGCTTCAGATACGCAGTATTTT. This codes for CASSASGGASDTQYF.

The chain carries TRBV5-1 and TRBJ2-5, with TRBD2 matching over 10 bases. Germline CDR1 SGHRS, CDR2 YFSETQ. J was trimmed by 4 bases and V by 1 base; bases with no gene match: 7. This CDR3 is 16 amino acids long. The CDR3 protein is CASSLNPSGGLETQYF. The DNA of the CDR3 is TGCGCCAGCAGCTTGAATCCTAGCGGGGGTTTAGAGACCCAGTACTTC.